The 26 T cell receptor beta chains listed next were all sequenced from one sample in a study of lymphopenia after photon versus proton radiotherapy. Some clones are missing from TCRdb's copy, which holds only in-frame ones; the method was immunoSEQ multiplex PCR. The table records approximately 170,000 clones, roughly nine tenths of them present only once. Here the sequenced sample was peripheral blood, taken from a patient treated with photon-based radiotherapy. The receptors come from a man aged 50-59 years with gastric cancer.

The CDR3 sequence: CASSYSGTGLPKWGSSYNEQFF. Here the CDR3 DNA reads TGTGCCAGCAGTTACTCCGGGACAGGGCTACCGAAATGGGGGAGCTCCTACAATGAGCAGTTCTTC. This rearrangement joins TRBV2 to TRBJ2-1; TRBD1 matches 9 bases. CDR3 length: 22 amino acids. Per the germline V gene, CDR1 is SNHLY and CDR2 is FYNNEI. Trimming at V came to 5 bases and at J to 0 bases, leaving 23 bases not matched to a gene.

The rearrangement uses TRBV5-1 and TRBJ2-7, with 7 bases fitting TRBD2. Per the germline V gene, CDR1 is SGHRS and CDR2 is YFSETQ. V gave up 4 bases and J gave up 3 bases; unmatched junction bases: 1. The CDR3 runs 12 residues. The DNA of the CDR3 is TGCGCCAGCAGCCCGGGGGGCTACGAGCAGTACTTC. It translates to CASSPGGYEQYF.

The table lists this clone with many counts. The chain uses TRBV7-9 and TRBJ1-2, with D perhaps matching TRBD1 (5 bases). Germline V gives CDR1 SEHNR, CDR2 FQNEAQ (reference sequence). CDR3 length equals 14 residues. Trimming cost V 5 bases and J 4 bases, with 14 bases left between them. This chain's CDR3 is CASSAGFRPYGYTF. CDR3 DNA: TGTGCCAGCAGCGCAGGGTTCAGGCCCTATGGCTACACCTTC.

The chain is built from TRBV28 and TRBJ2-6; D gene uncertain. Trimming pared 5 bases from V and 0 bases from J, leaving 11 bases between. This CDR3 is 16 amino acids long. Germline CDR1 MDHEN, CDR2 SYDVKM. The CDR3 sequence is CASSHQQSSGANVLTF. CDR3 in DNA: TGTGCCAGCAGTCACCAACAGAGCTCTGGGGCCAACGTCCTGACTTTC. Based on the CDR3 plus reference TRBV28 and TRBJ2-6, the full variable domain is DVKVTQSSRYLVKRTGEKVFLECVQDMDHENMFWYRQDPGLGLRLIYFSYDVKMKEKGDIPEGYSVSREKKERFSLILESASTNQTSMYLCASSHQQSSGANVLTFGAGSRLTVL.

The V gene is TRBV19, the J gene TRBJ1-5; D unclear. Trimming pared 4 bases from V and 1 base from J, leaving 11 bases between. Germline values: CDR1 LNHDA, CDR2 SQIVND (reference sequence). The CDR3 contains 15 residues. The CDR3 here is CASSTPGQSNQPQHF. Written as DNA, the CDR3 is TGTGCCAGTAGTACGCCTGGTCAAAGCAATCAGCCCCAGCATTTT.

This clone was counted many times. The chain combines TRBV10-3 with TRBJ2-7; weak D call: TRBD2 (6 bases). With 4 bases removed from V and 4 bases from J, the gap between germline ends came to 17 bases. This CDR3 spans 15 amino acids. Germline CDR1 reads ENHRY; CDR2 reads SYGVKD. In DNA, the CDR3 is TGTGCCATCAGTGCCGCCGGGACTTCTAAGTACGAGCAGTACTTC. Translated, it gives CAISAAGTSKYEQYF.

This clone was counted a few times. DNA for the CDR3: TGTGCCAGCAGTGACAGTTATCCCATGAACACTGAAGCTTTCTTT. Protein sequence: CASSDSYPMNTEAFF. The chain has TRBV2 and TRBJ1-1; no firm D call. The V and J ends lost 3 bases and 0 bases respectively, with 11 bases between them. The CDR3 loop spans 15 amino acids. Germline loops: CDR1 SNHLY, CDR2 FYNNEI. Variable domain in full (rest from reference TRBV2 and TRBJ1-1): EPEVTQTPSHQVTQMGQEVILRCVPISNHLYFYWYRQILGQKVEFLVSFYNNEISEKSEIFDDQFSVERPDGSNFTLKIRSTKLEDSAMYFCASSDSYPMNTEAFFGQGTRLTVV.

The chain has TRBV7-2 and TRBJ2-1; 8 bases fit TRBD1. Trimming at V came to 2 bases and at J to 7 bases, leaving 7 bases not matched to a gene. The germline V gene encodes CDR1 SGHTA and CDR2 FQGNSA. CDR3 length equals 15 residues. The CDR3 sequence: CASSLWTGFGNEQFF. CDR3 bases: TGTGCCAGCAGCTTATGGACAGGGTTTGGGAATGAGCAGTTCTTC.

This chain links TRBV29-1 with TRBJ2-1, with 8 bases matching TRBD2. CDR1 SQVTM and CDR2 ANQGSEA come from the germline V gene. V dropped 6 bases and J dropped 5; count of bases not matched to a gene: 9. The CDR3 loop spans 14 amino acids. In DNA form, the CDR3 reads TGCAGCGTCACTAGCGGCAGTTACGACAATGAGCAGTTCTTC. Its protein product is CSVTSGSYDNEQFF.

The J gene is TRBJ2-7, the V gene TRBV27; the match to TRBD1 covers 7 bases. CDR3 size: 17 residues. Germline V gene sequence: CDR1 MNHEY, CDR2 SMNVEV (reference sequence). V gave up 4 bases and J gave up 7 bases; unmatched junction bases: 19. CDR3 coding DNA: TGTGCCAGCAGTTATAAACGCGGACAGGAAGGGGCTAGGGAGCAGTACTTC. Its translation: CASSYKRGQEGAREQYF.

The chain joins TRBV28 to TRBJ1-2; 10 bases map to TRBD1. The CDR3 loop spans 17 amino acids. Germline V gene lookup returns CDR1 MDHEN and CDR2 SYDVKM. The V segment lost 3 bases and the J segment 4 bases; nucleotides outside the gene matches: 11. CDR3 sequence reads: CASSFSRTGGGIYGYTF. CDR3 in DNA: TGTGCCAGCAGTTTCTCTCGGACAGGGGGTGGGATCTATGGCTACACCTTC.

The genes are TRBV6-5 and TRBJ2-7; D not resolved. Germline-derived CDR1 and CDR2 are MNHEY and SVGAGI. Trimming took off 0 bases at V and 3 bases at J, with 12 bases between the two ends. The CDR3 sequence is 15 residues long. CDR3 protein: CASSYSTVGRYEQYF. The CDR3 DNA reads TGTGCCAGCAGTTACTCGACCGTGGGCCGCTACGAGCAGTACTTC.

The chain carries TRBV28 and TRBJ1-2; D gene unclear. V gave up 1 base and J gave up 4 bases, with 7 bases separating them. Germline lookup yields CDR1 MDHEN and CDR2 SYDVKM. There are 13 residues in the CDR3. CDR3 nucleotides: TGTGCCAGCAGTTTATTTCAGTTCTATGGCTACACCTTC. It yields the protein CASSLFQFYGYTF.

The V call is TRBV18, the J call TRBJ1-5, with 7 bases aligning to TRBD1. Germline lookup yields CDR1 KGHSH and CDR2 LQKENI. This CDR3 has 16 residues. V lost 2 bases, J lost 4 bases, and 8 bases stayed unmatched. The CDR3 reads CASSPKQGSQNQPQHF. Written as DNA, the CDR3 is TGTGCCAGCTCACCAAAACAGGGGAGCCAAAATCAGCCCCAGCATTTT.

The chain joins TRBV15 to TRBJ1-3; no firm D call. The germline CDR1 and CDR2 sequences are LNHNV and YYDKDF (reference sequence). This CDR3 contains 15 residues. V was pared by 2 bases and J by 2 bases, with 10 bases between. CDR3 sequence reads: CATSRPGSAGNTIYF. In DNA form, the CDR3 reads TGTGCCACCAGCAGACCTGGATCGGCTGGAAACACCATATATTTT.

The genes are TRBV7-2 and TRBJ2-5; 11 bases fit TRBD2. V lost 2 bases and J lost 4; bases outside the gene matches: 6. This CDR3 has 16 residues. Germline CDR1 and CDR2: SGHTA and FQGNSA. The CDR3 bases are TGTGCCAGCAGCTTACGGCTAGCGGGAGGTCGAGAGACCCAGTACTTC. Its translation is CASSLRLAGGRETQYF.

The chain combines TRBV6-5 with TRBJ1-1; no clear D. The germline CDR1 and CDR2 sequences are MNHEY and SVGAGI. The CDR3 loop spans 13 amino acids. The V gene lost 0 bases and the J gene lost 5 bases, with 7 bases spanning the gap. The CDR3 bases are TGTGCCAGCAGTTACTCTTGGCAGACTGAAGCTTTCTTT. It yields the protein CASSYSWQTEAFF.

The genes are TRBV29-1 and TRBJ2-1; TRBD2 agrees at 13 bases. Trimming cost V 1 base and J 6 bases; bases outside gene matches: 0. Germline V lookup: CDR1 SQVTM, CDR2 ANQGSEA. CDR3 length: 14 residues. The CDR3 region has the DNA TGCAGCGTTGAAGGGACTAGCGGGAGCAATGAGCAGTTCTTC. It yields the protein CSVEGTSGSNEQFF.

The chain employs TRBV6-5 and TRBJ2-7, with a possible D match to TRBD2 (5 bases). CDR1 is MNHEY and CDR2 is SVGAGI in the germline V gene. Trimming shortened V by 2 bases and J by 7 bases, and 6 bases separated the two germline ends. The CDR3 spans 11 residues. In nucleotides, the CDR3 is TGTGCCAGCAGTTACCGCGGGGAGCAGTACTTC. Translating it yields CASSYRGEQYF.

The chain joins TRBV5-1 to TRBJ1-2, with a possible D match to TRBD1 (5 bases). V lost 4 bases and J lost 9, with 19 bases in between. The CDR3 is 14 amino acids. CDR1 is SGHRS and CDR2 is YFSETQ in the germline V gene. The CDR3, as DNA: TGCGCCAGCAGCCGGCGTTTGGGGGATGAAAGCTACACCTTC. Translated, it gives CASSRRLGDESYTF.

The chain joins TRBV18 to TRBJ2-5, with TRBD2 matching over 10 bases. Germline values: CDR1 KGHSH, CDR2 LQKENI. Germline trimming cut 6 bases from V and 5 bases from J; bases unmatched to any gene: 9. The CDR3 runs to 15 residues. CDR3: CASSRTSGNLETQYF. The DNA of the CDR3 is TGTGCCAGCTCGCGTACTAGCGGGAATTTGGAGACCCAGTACTTC. Filled out from reference TRBV18 and TRBJ2-5, the complete variable domain reads NAGVMQNPRHLVRRRGQEARLRCSPMKGHSHVYWYRQLPEEGLKFMVYLQKENIIDESGMPKERFSAEFPKEGPSILRIQQVVRGDSAAYFCASSRTSGNLETQYFGPGTRLLVL.

The chain recombines TRBV18 with TRBJ1-2; D unclear. Trimming pared 3 bases from V and 3 bases from J, leaving 5 bases between. The CDR3 runs to 12 residues. The V gene's germline CDR1 is KGHSH and CDR2 LQKENI. The CDR3 is CASSPGYYGYTF. The CDR3 region has the DNA TGTGCCAGCTCACCGGGGTACTATGGCTACACCTTC.

This sequence joins TRBV4-2 and TRBJ2-5, with TRBD2 as a possible D gene (5 bases). The CDR3 runs 15 residues. V was trimmed by 1 base and J by 2 bases, leaving 11 bases between them. Germline V gene sequence: CDR1 LGHNA, CDR2 YNFKEQ. The CDR3 DNA reads as TGTGCCAGCAGCCAAGGTGAACTAGTACAAGAGACCCAGTACTTC. Its translation is CASSQGELVQETQYF.

The rearrangement joins TRBV18 to TRBJ2-1; 9 bases line up with TRBD2. After removal of 1 base from V and 3 bases from J, the junction contained 7 bases not matched to a gene. CDR1 KGHSH and CDR2 LQKENI come from the germline V gene. The CDR3 has 17 amino acids. The DNA of the CDR3 is TGTGCCAGCTCACCACAGGTAGCGGGAGTCGGCTACAATGAGCAGTTCTTC. It translates to CASSPQVAGVGYNEQFF.

This clone was picked up one time. The rearrangement joins TRBV5-1 to TRBJ2-1; TRBD1 aligns across 11 bases. This CDR3 region has 16 residues. CDR1 SGHRS and CDR2 YFSETQ come from the germline V gene. The ends lost 2 bases at V and 4 bases at J; junction bases unmatched: 5. In nucleotides, the CDR3 is TGCGCCAGCAGCTTATGGACAGGGGGCGCATACAATGAGCAGTTCTTC. It specifies CASSLWTGGAYNEQFF.

V gene TRBV6-1 combines with J gene TRBJ2-7; no firm D call. This CDR3 comprises 13 residues. V was clipped by 1 base and J by 4 bases, with 8 bases between them. Germline V lookup: CDR1 MNHNS, CDR2 SASEGT. CDR3 DNA sequence: TGTGCCAGCAGTGAAGATGACTGGTACGAGCAGTACTTC. Its translation is CASSEDDWYEQYF.